This TCR beta chain was sequenced in a study of cytomegalovirus exposure and HLA in healthy donors. The PCR employed 60 Vbeta primers together with 13 Jbeta primers. TCRdb's copy holds only in-frame clones and misses some; the assay was immunoSEQ multiplex PCR. The sample has around 140,000 clones, approximately 91% seen once. As for this clone: Its antigen is undetermined.

Findings of the study overall: CMV serostatus was the only immune exposure information that was available. There was a cluster of highly shared sequence variants that was likely a sequencing artifact. Most TCR sequences were rare, but some public TCRs occurred in many donors. Links to common viral pathogens appeared, in a later analysis, for several of the most significant clusters.

This CDR3 region has 14 residues. Trimming took off 6 bases at V and 2 bases at J, with 13 bases between the two ends. Germline V lookup: CDR1 MNHEY, CDR2 SVGAGI. The rearrangement joins TRBV6-5 to TRBJ2-5; tentatively, D is TRBD2 (6 bases). This receptor was obtained from a woman aged 35 to 49 in good health and CMV-seronegative. Sequenced: PBMCs. The CDR3 loop is CASRTGGGQETQYF. CDR3 DNA sequence: TGTGCCAGCAGAACCGGTGGGGGGCAAGAGACCCAGTACTTC.